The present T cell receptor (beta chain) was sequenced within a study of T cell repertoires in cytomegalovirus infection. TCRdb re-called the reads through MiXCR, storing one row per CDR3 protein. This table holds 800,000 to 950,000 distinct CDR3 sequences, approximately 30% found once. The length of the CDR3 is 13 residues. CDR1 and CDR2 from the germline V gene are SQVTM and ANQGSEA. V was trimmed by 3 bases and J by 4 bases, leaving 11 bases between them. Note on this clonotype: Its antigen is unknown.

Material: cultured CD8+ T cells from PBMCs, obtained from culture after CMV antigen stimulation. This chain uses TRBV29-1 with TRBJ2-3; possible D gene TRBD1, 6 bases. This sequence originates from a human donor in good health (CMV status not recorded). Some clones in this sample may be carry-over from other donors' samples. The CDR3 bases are TGCAGCGTTGATTACAGGGTTGCAGATACGCAGTATTTT. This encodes CSVDYRVADTQYF.